The 21 T cell receptor beta chains below all came from one sample that was sequenced in a study of T-cell reconstitution after alpha-beta-depleted transplantation in children. Unique molecular identifiers were used in preparing the TCRbeta library. TCRdb ran MiXCR on the PCR reads and lists one entry per CDR3 protein. The sample has roughly 70,000 distinct CDR3 sequences; around 4.7% are singletons. Material: PBMCs, mostly from graft donor cells, obtained 180 days after TCRalphabeta/CD19-depleted stem cell transplant. Receptors were obtained from a boy under two years old who had a stem cell transplant for acute myeloid leukemia, so the T cells may come from the graft donor.

Ten or more counts support this clonotype. V is TRBV12-3 or TRBV12-4 and J is TRBJ1-2, with unresolved D. CDR3 length: 12 residues. V lost 4 bases, J lost 8 bases, and 11 bases lay in between. CDR3 in amino acids: CASSWHLMGYTF. DNA for the CDR3: TGTGCCAGCAGTTGGCATTTGATGGGCTACACCTTC.

This clonotype was counted ten times or more. The V call is TRBV2, the J call TRBJ1-1; D is undetermined. This CDR3 spans 14 amino acids. Germline CDR1 SNHLY, CDR2 FYNNEI. Trimming took 1 base from V and 3 from J, leaving 9 bases between them. As DNA, the CDR3 is TGTGCCAGCAGTGAAGAAGGCAGCTACACTGAAGCTTTCTTT. Encoded protein: CASSEEGSYTEAFF.

In its sample, this clonotype was seen many times. The rearrangement joins TRBV5-1 to TRBJ2-5; D unclear. V lost 4 bases to trimming and J lost 3 bases, with 10 bases between them. Per the germline V gene, CDR1 is SGHRS and CDR2 is YFSETQ. The CDR3 is 13 amino acids. The CDR3 DNA sequence: TGCGCCAGCAGCATAATCATGGAAGAGACCCAGTACTTC. Translation gives CASSIIMEETQYF. Together with reference TRBV5-1 and TRBJ2-5, the CDR3 gives the full variable domain: KAGVTQTPRYLIKTRGQQVTLSCSPISGHRSVSWYQQTPGQGLQFLFEYFSETQRNKGNFPGRFSGRQFSNSRSEMNVSTLELGDSALYLCASSIIMEETQYFGPGTRLLVL.

This clonotype was found many times. V is TRBV6-1 and J is TRBJ2-3, with 10 nucleotides matching TRBD1. Germline V gene lookup returns CDR1 MNHNS and CDR2 SASEGT. There are 17 residues in the CDR3. Germline trimming cut 3 bases from V and 1 base from J; bases unmatched to any gene: 7. In DNA, the CDR3 is TGTGCCAGCAGTGACTACCCTGGGACAGGGGGCACAGATACGCAGTATTTT. Translated: CASSDYPGTGGTDTQYF.

This clonotype was detected a few times. The chain uses TRBV10-2 and TRBJ1-4; possible D gene TRBD1, 6 bases. The CDR3 is 16 residues long. Trimming stripped 6 bases from V and 2 bases from J, with 16 bases between. From germline, CDR1 is WSHSY and CDR2 SAAADI. Here the CDR3 reads CASSTRRGLTNEKLFF. CDR3 in DNA: TGCGCCAGCAGCACTCGGCGGGGGCTGACTAATGAAAAACTGTTTTTT.

This clonotype was recorded at least ten times. The CDR3 DNA follows: TGTGCCAGCAGTTTGAGTCAGGGTTGGGGCGAGCAGTACTTC. It encodes CASSLSQGWGEQYF. This chain links TRBV12-3 or TRBV12-4 with TRBJ2-7; D is possibly TRBD1 (5 bases). This CDR3 has 14 residues. The germline V and J ends were trimmed by 3 bases and 6 bases, with 15 bases remaining between them.

This clonotype showed up many times. The genes are TRBV20-1 and TRBJ2-3, with D uncertain. This CDR3 region has 15 residues. Germline V gives CDR1 DFQATT, CDR2 SNEGSKA (reference sequence). Trimming left V 6 bases short and J 1 base short, with 17 bases between. CDR3 region: CSAGELGGGTDTQYF. The CDR3 nucleotides are TGCAGTGCCGGAGAGCTAGGTGGAGGCACAGATACGCAGTATTTT.

This clonotype was seen many times. The CDR3 nucleotides are TGTGCCAGCACCTCCGGGACAGAAAACACTGAAGCTTTCTTT. Translation gives CASTSGTENTEAFF. The gene calls are TRBV7-9 and TRBJ1-1; 7 nucleotides agree with TRBD1. V lost 7 bases and J lost 2; bases outside the gene matches: 7. Germline V gene data show CDR1 as SEHNR and CDR2 as FQNEAQ (reference sequence). CDR3 length: 14 amino acids.

Ten or more counts support this clonotype. The rearrangement links TRBV6-1 to TRBJ2-2; maybe TRBD2 (5 bases). The germline V gene has CDR1 MNHNS and CDR2 SASEGT. Trimming stripped 7 bases from V and 3 bases from J, with 15 bases between. The CDR3 runs 15 residues. The CDR3 DNA follows: TGTGCCAGCACTAATTTAGCGCCTCACACCGGGGAGCTGTTTTTT. The encoded protein is CASTNLAPHTGELFF.

This clonotype showed up many times. The chain uses TRBV14 and TRBJ1-5, with a tentative D call TRBD1 (6 bases). Trimming took off 2 bases at V and 0 bases at J, with 14 bases between the two ends. CDR3 length equals 17 residues. Germline lookup yields CDR1 SGHDN and CDR2 FVKESK. CDR3 loop: CASSQRGGHYSNQPQHF. CDR3 nucleotide sequence: TGTGCCAGCAGCCAACGGGGGGGCCATTATAGCAATCAGCCCCAGCATTTT.

This clonotype was detected ten times or more. The DNA for the CDR3 is TGTGCCACCAAGGGCAGCTTAGAAAAGACCCAGTACTTC. Protein sequence: CATKGSLEKTQYF. This chain connects TRBV15 to TRBJ2-5; D gene ambiguous. The CDR3 covers 13 residues. Trimming took off 7 bases at V and 6 bases at J, with 15 bases between the two ends. Germline V gene lookup returns CDR1 LNHNV and CDR2 YYDKDF (reference sequence).

This clonotype was recorded many times. The chain links TRBV7-8 to TRBJ1-5; D possibly corresponds to TRBD1 (6 bases). The CDR3 is made up of 15 amino acids. V was pared by 4 bases and J by 2 bases, with 12 bases between. Germline values: CDR1 SGHVS, CDR2 FQNEAQ. The CDR3: CASSWTEACNQPQHF. DNA of the CDR3: TGTGCCAGCAGCTGGACAGAGGCCTGCAATCAGCCCCAGCATTTT.

In its sample, this clonotype was seen many times. This chain connects TRBV10-3 to TRBJ1-1; D not resolved. Germline V gene lookup returns CDR1 ENHRY and CDR2 SYGVKD. The V end was cut by 5 bases, the J end by 11 bases, with 18 bases between. CDR3 length equals 13 residues. The CDR3: CAISPIMAAGAFF. Written as DNA, the CDR3 is TGTGCCATCAGTCCGATCATGGCGGCTGGGGCTTTCTTT.

This clonotype was seen ten or more times. The rearrangement joins TRBV12-3 or TRBV12-4 to TRBJ1-2, with 7 bases aligning to TRBD1. The CDR3 covers 13 residues. After removal of 5 bases from V and 4 bases from J, the junction contained 4 bases not matched to a gene. Written as DNA, the CDR3 is TGTGCCAGCAGTAGGGACAGAGTCTATGGCTACACCTTC. It yields the protein CASSRDRVYGYTF.

This clonotype was detected many times. The chain combines TRBV29-1 with TRBJ2-3; D gene uncertain. This CDR3 has 11 residues. In germline, CDR1 is SQVTM, CDR2 ANQGSEA. V lost 4 bases to trimming and J lost 6 bases, with 8 bases between them. CDR3 nucleotide sequence: TGCAGCGTTGGGATCAGGGATACGCAGTATTTT. This sequence encodes CSVGIRDTQYF.

This clonotype showed up many times. This chain uses TRBV12-3 or TRBV12-4 with TRBJ2-5; maybe TRBD2 (5 bases). V was cut by 6 bases and J by 0 bases, with 17 bases left in between. The CDR3 is 16 amino acids. The CDR3 sequence is CASSPGVAPYQETQYF. DNA for the CDR3: TGTGCCAGCAGCCCCGGGGTAGCGCCTTACCAAGAGACCCAGTACTTC.

This clonotype was picked up many times. The V call is TRBV5-1, the J call TRBJ1-2; tentatively, D is TRBD1 (5 bases). Germline assignment: CDR1 SGHRS and CDR2 YFSETQ. The CDR3 runs 14 residues. Trimming cost V 4 bases and J 8 bases, with 18 bases left between them. For the CDR3, the DNA is TGCGCCAGCAGCCCGACTGGAGGGAGGGACGGCTACACCTTC. Its protein product is CASSPTGGRDGYTF.

This clonotype was recorded many times. The chain joins TRBV6-5 to TRBJ2-1; TRBD2 agrees at 10 bases. The length of the CDR3 is 14 residues. J was trimmed by 8 bases and V by 2 bases; bases with no gene match: 3. CDR1 MNHEY and CDR2 SVGAGI come from the germline V gene. The CDR3 here is CASSYERGGDEQFF. In nucleotides, the CDR3 is TGTGCCAGCAGTTACGAGCGGGGGGGGGATGAGCAGTTCTTC.

This clonotype has ten or more counts. The chain uses TRBV18 and TRBJ2-2, with D uncertain. From germline, CDR1 is KGHSH and CDR2 LQKENI. The CDR3 is 16 amino acids. V lost 1 base, J lost 0 bases, and 9 bases lay in between. CDR3 bases: TGTGCCAGCTCACCACTTGGCAGAGCGAACACCGGGGAGCTGTTTTTT. This gives the protein CASSPLGRANTGELFF.

The chain uses TRBV11-3 and TRBJ2-7; 7 nucleotides agree with TRBD1. CDR1 is SGHNT and CDR2 is YENEEA in the germline V gene. V was clipped by 11 bases and J by 4 bases; unmatched bases: 20. CDR3 length: 16 residues. CDR3 sequence reads: CAFSTNRDSGPYEQYF. CDR3 DNA sequence: TGTGCCTTCAGCACAAACCGGGACAGTGGACCTTACGAGCAGTACTTC.

V is TRBV10-1 and J is TRBJ2-7; D tentatively reads TRBD1 or TRBD2 (5 bases each). V was clipped by 3 bases and J by 5 bases, with 8 bases between them. Germline-derived CDR1 and CDR2 are WNHNN and SYGVQD (reference sequence). This CDR3 contains 12 residues. DNA of the CDR3: TGCGCCAGCAGTGATGGGGGAGACGAGCAGTACGTC. Protein sequence: CASSDGGDEQYV.